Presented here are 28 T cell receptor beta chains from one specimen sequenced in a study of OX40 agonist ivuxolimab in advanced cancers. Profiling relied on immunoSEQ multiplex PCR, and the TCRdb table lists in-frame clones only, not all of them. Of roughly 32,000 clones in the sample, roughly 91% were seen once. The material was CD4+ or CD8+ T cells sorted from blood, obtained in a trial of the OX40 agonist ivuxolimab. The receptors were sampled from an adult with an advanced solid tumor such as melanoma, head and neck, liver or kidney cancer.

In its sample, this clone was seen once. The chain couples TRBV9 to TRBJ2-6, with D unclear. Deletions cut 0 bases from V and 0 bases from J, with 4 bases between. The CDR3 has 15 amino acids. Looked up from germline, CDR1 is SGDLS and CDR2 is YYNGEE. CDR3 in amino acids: CASSVDVSGANVLTF. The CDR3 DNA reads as TGTGCCAGCAGCGTAGATGTCTCTGGGGCCAACGTCCTGACTTTC.

The CDR3 DNA reads as TGTGCCAGCTCACCACCGACAGCCTCCTCGGTGGGCGAGCAGTACTTC. Translation: CASSPPTASSVGEQYF. This sequence joins TRBV18 and TRBJ2-7, with D perhaps TRBD1 (5 bases). The V gene's germline CDR1 is KGHSH and CDR2 LQKENI. The germline V and J ends were trimmed by 0 bases and 6 bases, with 18 bases remaining between them. CDR3 size: 16 residues.

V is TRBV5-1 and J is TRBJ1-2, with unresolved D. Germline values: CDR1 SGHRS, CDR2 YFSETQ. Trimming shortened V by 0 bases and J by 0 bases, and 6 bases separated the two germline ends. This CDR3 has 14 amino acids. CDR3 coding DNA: TGCGCCAGCAGCTTGGGCCAGCCTAACTATGGCTACACCTTC. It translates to CASSLGQPNYGYTF.

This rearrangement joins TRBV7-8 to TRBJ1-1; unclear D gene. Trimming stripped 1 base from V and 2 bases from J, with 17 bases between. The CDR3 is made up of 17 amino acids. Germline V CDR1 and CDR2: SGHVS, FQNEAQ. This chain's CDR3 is CASSLVFLLEANTEAFF. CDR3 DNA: TGTGCCAGCAGCTTAGTCTTCCTTCTGGAGGCAAACACTGAAGCTTTCTTT. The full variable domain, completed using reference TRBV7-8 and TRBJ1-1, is GAGVSQSPRYKVAKRGQDVALRCDPISGHVSLFWYQQALGQGPEFLTYFQNEAQLDKSGLPSDRFFAERPEGSVSTLKIQRTQQEDSAVYLCASSLVFLLEANTEAFFGQGTRLTVV.

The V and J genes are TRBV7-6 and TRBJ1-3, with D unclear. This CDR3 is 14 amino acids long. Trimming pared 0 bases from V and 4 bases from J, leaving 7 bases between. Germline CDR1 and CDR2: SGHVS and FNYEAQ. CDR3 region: CASSLAHQGNTIYF. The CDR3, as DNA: TGTGCCAGCAGCTTAGCCCATCAAGGAAACACCATATATTTT.

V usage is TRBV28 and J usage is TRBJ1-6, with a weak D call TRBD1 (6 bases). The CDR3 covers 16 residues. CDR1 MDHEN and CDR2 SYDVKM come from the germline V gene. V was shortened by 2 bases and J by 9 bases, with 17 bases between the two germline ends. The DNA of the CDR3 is TGTGCCAGCAGTTTAGGGGGGCGGAGTGCCGTTTCACCCCTCCACTTT. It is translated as CASSLGGRSAVSPLHF.

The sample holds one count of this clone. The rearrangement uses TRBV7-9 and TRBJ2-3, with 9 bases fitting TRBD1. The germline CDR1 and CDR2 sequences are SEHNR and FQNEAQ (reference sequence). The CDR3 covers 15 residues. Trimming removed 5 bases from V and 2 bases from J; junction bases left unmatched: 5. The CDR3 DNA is TGTGCCAGCAGCCGGGGGGACAGGGTCACAGATACGCAGTATTTT. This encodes CASSRGDRVTDTQYF.

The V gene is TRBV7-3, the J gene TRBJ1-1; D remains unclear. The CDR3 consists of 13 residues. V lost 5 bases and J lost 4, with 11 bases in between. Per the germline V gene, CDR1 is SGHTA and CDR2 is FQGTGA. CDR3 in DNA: TGTGCCAGCAGCGCCGTTTCGGGCACTGAAGCTTTCTTT. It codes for CASSAVSGTEAFF.

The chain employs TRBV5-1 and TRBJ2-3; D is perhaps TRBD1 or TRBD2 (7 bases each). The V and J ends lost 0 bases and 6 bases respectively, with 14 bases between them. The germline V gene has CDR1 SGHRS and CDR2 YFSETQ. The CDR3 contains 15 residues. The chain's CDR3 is CASSLEAGGGDTQYF. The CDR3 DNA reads TGCGCCAGCAGCTTGGAGGCAGGGGGAGGGGATACGCAGTATTTT.

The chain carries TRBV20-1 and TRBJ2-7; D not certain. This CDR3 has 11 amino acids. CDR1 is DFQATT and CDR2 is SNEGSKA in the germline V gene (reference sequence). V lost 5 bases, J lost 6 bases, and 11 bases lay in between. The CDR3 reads CSASHPPEQYF. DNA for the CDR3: TGCAGTGCTTCCCATCCCCCCGAGCAGTACTTC.

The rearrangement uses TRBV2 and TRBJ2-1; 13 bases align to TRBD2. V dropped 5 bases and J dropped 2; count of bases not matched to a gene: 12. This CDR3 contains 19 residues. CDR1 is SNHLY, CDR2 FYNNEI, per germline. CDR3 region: CASSSPPGLAGDAYNEQFF. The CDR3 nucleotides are TGTGCCAGCAGTTCACCACCAGGACTAGCGGGAGATGCCTACAATGAGCAGTTCTTC.

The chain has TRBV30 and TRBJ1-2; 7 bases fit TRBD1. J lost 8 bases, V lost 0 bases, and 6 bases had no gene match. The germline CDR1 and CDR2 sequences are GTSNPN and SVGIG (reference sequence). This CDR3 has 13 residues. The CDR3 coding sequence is TGTGCCTGGAGTGTAGGAGGGGACAGAGGCTACACCTTC. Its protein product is CAWSVGGDRGYTF.

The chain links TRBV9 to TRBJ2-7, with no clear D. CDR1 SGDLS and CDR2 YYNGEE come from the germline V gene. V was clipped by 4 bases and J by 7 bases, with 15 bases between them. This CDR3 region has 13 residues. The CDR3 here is CASSPVSLGEQYF. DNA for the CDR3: TGTGCCAGCAGCCCGGTGTCCCTTGGTGAGCAGTACTTC.

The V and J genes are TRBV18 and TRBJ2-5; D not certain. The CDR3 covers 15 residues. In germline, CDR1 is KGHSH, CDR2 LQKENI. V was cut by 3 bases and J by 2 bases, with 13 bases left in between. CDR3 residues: CASSPPSQWQETQYF. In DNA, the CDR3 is TGTGCCAGCTCACCCCCTAGTCAATGGCAAGAGACCCAGTACTTC.

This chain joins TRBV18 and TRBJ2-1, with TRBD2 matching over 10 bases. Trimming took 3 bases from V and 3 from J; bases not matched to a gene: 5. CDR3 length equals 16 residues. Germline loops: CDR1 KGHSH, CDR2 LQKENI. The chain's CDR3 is CASSPVLAGGYNEQFF. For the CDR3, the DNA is TGTGCCAGCTCACCGGTGTTAGCGGGGGGCTACAATGAGCAGTTCTTC.

CDR3 coding DNA: TGTGCCAGCAGGCGCCTGGGGGGAGGGACTGAAGCTTTCTTT. This codes for CASRRLGGGTEAFF. This sequence joins TRBV28 and TRBJ1-1, with a weak D call TRBD1 (5 bases). Trimming shortened V by 6 bases and J by 5 bases, and 16 bases separated the two germline ends. Germline-derived CDR1 and CDR2 are MDHEN and SYDVKM. CDR3 length equals 14 residues.

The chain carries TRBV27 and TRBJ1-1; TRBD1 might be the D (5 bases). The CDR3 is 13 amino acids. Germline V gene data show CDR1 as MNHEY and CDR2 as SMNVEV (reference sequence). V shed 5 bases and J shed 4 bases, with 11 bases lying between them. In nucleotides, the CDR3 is TGTGCCAGCAGTCCCCTTGGGGGCACTGAAGCTTTCTTT. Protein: CASSPLGGTEAFF.

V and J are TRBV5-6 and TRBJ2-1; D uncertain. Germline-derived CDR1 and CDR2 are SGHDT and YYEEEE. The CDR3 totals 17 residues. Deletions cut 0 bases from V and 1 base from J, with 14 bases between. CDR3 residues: CASSLGTGSYSYNEQFF. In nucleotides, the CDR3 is TGTGCCAGCAGCTTGGGTACGGGTTCTTATTCCTACAATGAGCAGTTCTTC. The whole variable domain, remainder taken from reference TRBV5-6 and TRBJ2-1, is DAGVTQSPTHLIKTRGQQVTLRCSPKSGHDTVSWYQQALGQGPQFIFQYYEEEERQRGNFPDRFSGHQFPNYSSELNVNALLLGDSALYLCASSLGTGSYSYNEQFFGPGTRLTVL.

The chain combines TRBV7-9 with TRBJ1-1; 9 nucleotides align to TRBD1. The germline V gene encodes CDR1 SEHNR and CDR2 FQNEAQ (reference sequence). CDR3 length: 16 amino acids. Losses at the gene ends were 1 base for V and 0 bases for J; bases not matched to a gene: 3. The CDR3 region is CASSLDRGRMNTEAFF. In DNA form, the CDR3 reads TGTGCCAGCAGCTTAGACAGGGGGCGCATGAACACTGAAGCTTTCTTT.

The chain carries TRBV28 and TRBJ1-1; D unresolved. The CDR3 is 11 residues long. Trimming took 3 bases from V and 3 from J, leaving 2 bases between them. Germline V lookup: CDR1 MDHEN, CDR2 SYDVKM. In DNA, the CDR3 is TGTGCCAGCAGTTTCTACACTGAAGCTTTCTTT. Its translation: CASSFYTEAFF.

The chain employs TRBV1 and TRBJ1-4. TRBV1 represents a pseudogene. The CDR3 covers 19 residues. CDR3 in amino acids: CTSSRKISPLGDLNEKLFF. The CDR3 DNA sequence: TGCACCAGCAGCCGAAAGATCTCCCCCTTGGGGGACCTTAATGAAAAACTGTTTTTT.

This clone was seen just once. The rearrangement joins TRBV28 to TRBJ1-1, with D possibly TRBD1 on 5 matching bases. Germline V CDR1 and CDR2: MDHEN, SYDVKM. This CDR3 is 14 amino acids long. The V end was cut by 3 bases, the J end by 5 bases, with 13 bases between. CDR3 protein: CASSFSQGWTEAFF. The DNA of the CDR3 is TGTGCCAGCAGTTTCTCCCAGGGTTGGACTGAAGCTTTCTTT.

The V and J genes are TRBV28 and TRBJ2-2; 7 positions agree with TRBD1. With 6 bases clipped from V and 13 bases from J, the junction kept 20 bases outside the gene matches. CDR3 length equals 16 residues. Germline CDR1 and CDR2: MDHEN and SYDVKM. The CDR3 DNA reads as TGTGCCAGCAGCCACTTCTCCGGGACAGTCCTCGAAGGGCTGTTTTTT. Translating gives CASSHFSGTVLEGLFF.

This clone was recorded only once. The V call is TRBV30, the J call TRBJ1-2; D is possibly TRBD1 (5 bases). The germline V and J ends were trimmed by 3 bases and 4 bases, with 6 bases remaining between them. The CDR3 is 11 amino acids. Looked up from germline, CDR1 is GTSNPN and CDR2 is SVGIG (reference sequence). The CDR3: CAWSQGYGYTF. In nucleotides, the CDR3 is TGTGCCTGGAGCCAGGGCTATGGCTACACCTTC.

CDR3 coding DNA: TGTGCCAGCAGCACACGACTAGGGACCACAGATACGCAGTATTTT. It specifies CASSTRLGTTDTQYF. This chain uses TRBV7-2 with TRBJ2-3, with a possible D match to TRBD2 (6 bases). Germline-derived CDR1 and CDR2 are SGHTA and FQGNSA. This CDR3 contains 15 residues. Deletions cut 5 bases from V and 2 bases from J, with 14 bases between.

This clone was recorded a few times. Written as DNA, the CDR3 is TGTGCCACCAGCAGAGTGACAGAAAGAAAACTGTTTTTT. The encoded protein is CATSRVTERKLFF. V is TRBV15 and J is TRBJ1-4; TRBD1 might be the D (5 bases). Looked up from germline, CDR1 is LNHNV and CDR2 is YYDKDF (reference sequence). The CDR3 runs to 13 residues. Trimming stripped 1 base from V and 10 bases from J, with 10 bases between.

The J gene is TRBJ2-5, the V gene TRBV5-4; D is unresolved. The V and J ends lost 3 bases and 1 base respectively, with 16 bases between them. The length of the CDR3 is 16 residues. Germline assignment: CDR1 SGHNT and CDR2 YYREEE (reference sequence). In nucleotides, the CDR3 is TGTGCCAGCAGCTCCGGGTATATAGGCAGCCAAGAGACCCAGTACTTC. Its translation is CASSSGYIGSQETQYF.

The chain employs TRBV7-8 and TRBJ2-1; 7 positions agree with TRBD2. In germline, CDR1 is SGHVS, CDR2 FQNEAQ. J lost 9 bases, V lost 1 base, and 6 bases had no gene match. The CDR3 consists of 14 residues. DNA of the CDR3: TGTGCCAGCAGCTTAGGCGGGAGTAAGGTTGAGCAGTTCTTC. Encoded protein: CASSLGGSKVEQFF.